Listed below are T cell receptor beta chains from one sample, sequenced in a study of control samples from healthy donors and cancer patients. Generated by immunoSEQ multiplex PCR, the TCRdb table keeps only in-frame clones and is missing some. The table shows about 140,000 clones, with around 90% occurring only once. Sequencing input: blood. The source is a young man in good health. Each CDR3 is given with its conserved first and last residue. A D gene is named only where the DNA matches it firmly. Expanded clones are given a class, and other clones once, few, many or no size at all.

d_call j_call v_call clone_size cdr3_nt cdr3_aa
- TRBJ1-1 TRBV24-1 - TGTGCCACCAGTGAAAAGATGAACACTGAAGCTTTCTTT CATSEKMNTEAFF
TRBD2 TRBJ2-1 TRBV28 - TGTGCCAGCAGTTTAGGGTTACTAGCGGGGACCCTCTCCTACAATGAGCAGTTCTTC CASSLGLLAGTLSYNEQFF
- TRBJ1-1 TRBV4-1 - TGCGCCAGCAGCCACGACCCGGAGGCTGAAGCTTTCTTT CASSHDPEAEAFF
- TRBJ2-1 TRBV9 - TGTGCCAGCAGCGTAGAAAGCGGCACACAGTTCTTC CASSVESGTQFF
TRBD2 TRBJ2-1 TRBV7-2 - TGTGCCAGCAGCTTAGATCCTAGCGGGAGTAATGAGCAGTTCTTC CASSLDPSGSNEQFF
TRBD2 TRBJ2-5 TRBV11-2 - TGTGCCAGCAGCTTTCCGACGGCGGGAGGTCCGGAGACCCAGTACTTC CASSFPTAGGPETQYF
- TRBJ1-4 TRBV3-1/TRBV3-2 - TGTGCCAGCAGCCAAGTAGACAGGACTAATGAAAAACTGTTTTTT CASSQVDRTNEKLFF
- TRBJ2-7 TRBV5-1 - TGCGCCAGCAGCCCCTTGGGGGGCTCCTACGAGCAGTACTTC CASSPLGGSYEQYF
- TRBJ1-2 TRBV27 - TGTGCCAGCAGTTTATCCGGGAGTCAGGCGGAGGGCTACACCTTC CASSLSGSQAEGYTF
- TRBJ1-2 TRBV6-2/TRBV6-3 - TGTGCCAGCAGTTACGGGGCAGGGGAAGGCTACACCTTC CASSYGAGEGYTF
- TRBJ1-3 TRBV6-1 - TGTGCCAGCAGTGAATTAGGGGACACCATATATTTT CASSELGDTIYF
- TRBJ1-4 TRBV9 - TGTGCCAGCAGCGTTGGACAGTTCGGAAATGAAAAACTGTTTTTT CASSVGQFGNEKLFF
TRBD2 TRBJ2-2 TRBV9 - TGTGCCAGCAGCGTAGGAGTTAGCGGGGGGCCCGGGGAGCTGTTTTTT CASSVGVSGGPGELFF
- TRBJ2-5 TRBV6-2/TRBV6-3 - TGTGCCAGCAGTTACTGGGAGACCCAGTACTTC CASSYWETQYF
- TRBJ2-5 TRBV12-5 - TGTGCTAGTGGTTTATCCCCCGGACGCCTTGAGGAAGAGACCCAGTACTTC CASGLSPGRLEEETQYF
TRBD1 TRBJ2-6 TRBV4-1 - TGCGCCAGCAGCCAAGGACCGGGACAGGGTTCTGGGGCCAACGTCCTGACTTTC CASSQGPGQGSGANVLTF
TRBD1 TRBJ2-1 TRBV10-3 - TGTGCCATCAGTGAACAGGGGGCTCTCAATGAGCAGTTCTTC CAISEQGALNEQFF
TRBD2 TRBJ2-2 TRBV7-8 - TGTGCCAGCAGCTTAGAGCGCGGGGGGTTCACCGGGGAGCTGTTTTTT CASSLERGGFTGELFF
- TRBJ1-6 TRBV9 - TGTGCCAGCAGCGGGGGGTTCTATTATAATTCACCCCTCCACTTT CASSGGFYYNSPLHF
TRBD1 TRBJ1-6 TRBV3-1/TRBV3-2 - TGTGCCACGACTCCGGGACAGGGGAATTCACCCCTCCACTTT CATTPGQGNSPLHF
- TRBJ1-4 TRBV4-3 - TGCGCCAGCAGCCACCAATGGGTAGTGTATGTCGGGGCAACTAATGAAAAACTGTTTTTT CASSHQWVVYVGATNEKLFF
- TRBJ1-5 TRBV6-2/TRBV6-3 - TGTGCCAGCAGTTTTCGCGGTCCACAGCCCCAGCATTTT CASSFRGPQPQHF
- TRBJ1-1 TRBV20-1 - TGCAGTGCTAGTTGGAGGAACACTGAAGCTTTCTTT CSASWRNTEAFF
- TRBJ2-1 TRBV6-2/TRBV6-3 - TGTGCCAGCAGTTACTCGATGGGGACGTCCGGGAACAATGAGCAGTTCTTC CASSYSMGTSGNNEQFF
TRBD2 TRBJ2-5 TRBV5-6 - TGTGCCAGCAGCTTGACTAGCGGGGGGGAAGAGACCCAGTACTTC CASSLTSGGEETQYF
TRBD2 TRBJ2-3 TRBV9 once TGTGCCAGCAGCGACTACGCGACCGGGACTACGGATACGCAGTATTTT CASSDYATGTTDTQYF
- TRBJ2-2 TRBV6-5 - TGTGCCAGCAGTTACGGGGTTAGCACCGGGGAGCTGTTTTTT CASSYGVSTGELFF
- TRBJ2-3 TRBV15 - TGTGCCACCAGCAGAGATAGGACAGAGTCTCTTCATACGCAGTATTTT CATSRDRTESLHTQYF
- TRBJ2-1 TRBV5-5 - TGTGCCAGCAGCTTTTTAGTTCACAATGAGCAGTTCTTC CASSFLVHNEQFF
TRBD1 TRBJ2-7 TRBV5-5 - TGTGCCAGCGGACCTCCAGACAGGGGGCGATACGAGCAGTACTTC CASGPPDRGRYEQYF
- TRBJ2-7 TRBV7-8 - TGTGCCAGCAGCTTATACTTGACCGAAGGCTACGAGCAGTACTTC CASSLYLTEGYEQYF
- TRBJ2-7 TRBV13 - TGTGCCAGCAGCAGGGGGACGATAAACTCCTACGAGCAGTACTTC CASSRGTINSYEQYF
- TRBJ1-1 TRBV20-1 - TGCAGTGCTAGTCGGTTAGGGGCCTCAGAGTTGAACACTGAAGCTTTCTTT CSASRLGASELNTEAFF
TRBD2 TRBJ2-7 TRBV5-1 - TGCGCCAGCAGCTTGGCGGTAGGACTAGGGACGGGGGAGCAGTACTTC CASSLAVGLGTGEQYF
- TRBJ1-5 TRBV6-6 - TGTGCCAGCAGTTACTGGGGTCAGCCCCAGCATTTT CASSYWGQPQHF
- TRBJ2-3 TRBV7-3 - TGTGCCAGCAGCTTAGGCGGGCGGACAGATACGCAGTATTTT CASSLGGRTDTQYF
TRBD1 TRBJ2-7 TRBV5-5 - TGTGCCAGCAGCCGTTTAGGACAGGGACGAACCTACGAGCAGTACTTC CASSRLGQGRTYEQYF
TRBD2 TRBJ2-1 TRBV9 - TGTGCCAGCAGCGTGGACAGCGGGGGGGCGGATGAGCAGTTCTTC CASSVDSGGADEQFF
- TRBJ1-1 TRBV7-2 - TGTGCCAGCAGCTTAGCTATGGTCGTACTTTTT CASSLAMVVLF
- TRBJ2-1 TRBV18 - TGTGCCAGCTCCGCCGACAGGGCGGGGAATGAGCAGTTCTTC CASSADRAGNEQFF
- TRBJ1-6 TRBV9 - TGTGCCAGCAGCGTCAGGGTCGGCGGTTCACCCCTCCACTTT CASSVRVGGSPLHF
- TRBJ1-2 TRBV19 - TGTGCCAGTCGGGAGCAGGGCTCCCGTTTCAACTATGGCTACACCTTC CASREQGSRFNYGYTF
- TRBJ1-4 TRBV6-1 - TGTGCCAGCAGTGCCTGGCGGGTAGGCGAGAGTGAAAAACTGTTTTTT CASSAWRVGESEKLFF
TRBD1 TRBJ1-2 TRBV4-2 - TGTGCCAGCAGCCAAGACGGGAGTCCAGGGGGCAGAGGCTACACCTTC CASSQDGSPGGRGYTF
- TRBJ1-3 TRBV7-9 - TGTGCCAGCAGCTTAGGGGCAGGAAACTCTGGAAACACCATATATTTT CASSLGAGNSGNTIYF
TRBD2 TRBJ2-3 TRBV19 - TGTGCCAGTAGTATACCTAGCGGGAGGGAGACTAGCACAGATACGCAGTATTTT CASSIPSGRETSTDTQYF
TRBD1 TRBJ2-3 TRBV7-9 - TGTGCCAGCAGTCAACAGGGGGCAGTTGGAGATACGCAGTATTTT CASSQQGAVGDTQYF
- TRBJ2-7 TRBV4-1 - TGCGCCAGCAGCCATGAGAGGGATCAATTAACCTACGAGCAGTACTTC CASSHERDQLTYEQYF
- TRBJ2-5 TRBV3-1/TRBV3-2 - TGTGCCAGCAGCCTCAAGATGCCGACCCAGTACTTC CASSLKMPTQYF